This TCR beta chain stems from a study of blood T cell repertoires in COVID-19. The overall study: The United States, Italy and Spain were the sources of the acute and convalescent COVID-19 samples. In each case, the material was cDNA or gDNA derived from T cells, B-cell-depleted T cells, or PBMCs.

Source study methods: Using reference gene primer amplification, nucleated cell counts were estimated. Sequenced by immunoSEQ multiplex PCR; TCRdb stores in-frame clones only, minus some. Clone size and the V and J calls come from that table; the DNA yielded D and trimming. The sample lists under 85,000 clones, around 74% seen once, with 9.9% in the top ten. This clone was detected once. V lost 0 bases and J lost 7; bases outside the gene matches: 14. The CDR3 has 19 amino acids. Germline V gene data show CDR1 as LNHNV and CDR2 as YYDKDF (reference sequence). The V gene is TRBV15, the J gene TRBJ1-6; 8 nucleotides agree with TRBD1. This receptor was taken from a human donor in a cohort sampled during active COVID-19. Sequencing was carried out using peripheral blood. The DNA of the CDR3 is TGTGCCACCAGCAGAGATCCGGGAATGACAGGGGTCAGAAATTCACCCCTCCACTTT. Protein product: CATSRDPGMTGVRNSPLHF.